The 10 T cell receptor beta chains reported below all come from one sample, sequenced in a study of blood T cell repertoires in COVID-19. Sequencing used immunoSEQ multiplex PCR; TCRdb keeps in-frame clones, though not all of them. The sample yields roughly 120,000 clones, over 85% seen once. What was sequenced was peripheral blood. Receptors were obtained from a man in his sixties with COVID-19, enrolled during active disease.

J is TRBJ2-3 and V is TRBV7-3, with 9 bases aligning to TRBD2. V trimming: 9 bases; J trimming: 4 bases; junction bases outside the gene matches: 5. This CDR3 region has 13 residues. The germline V gene encodes CDR1 SGHTA and CDR2 FQGTGA. This CDR3 reads CASSGRGPDTQYF. The CDR3 DNA follows: TGTGCCAGTAGCGGGAGAGGACCAGATACGCAGTATTTT.

The chain carries TRBV7-2 and TRBJ2-1; 7 nucleotides match TRBD2. J gave up 0 bases and V 1 base, and 3 bases lay outside the gene matches. This CDR3 spans 16 amino acids. Per the germline V gene, CDR1 is SGHTA and CDR2 is FQGNSA. Written as DNA, the CDR3 is TGTGCCAGCAGCTTAGGACTAGCTCCCTCCTACAATGAGCAGTTCTTC. Protein product: CASSLGLAPSYNEQFF.

This clone was picked up one time. The chain links TRBV28 to TRBJ2-1, with D unclear. The CDR3 sequence is 15 residues long. Trimming cost V 3 bases and J 0 bases, with 9 bases left between them. Germline CDR1 is MDHEN and CDR2 is SYDVKM. CDR3 coding DNA: TGTGCCAGCAGTTTGAGAGAGAGCTCCTACAATGAGCAGTTCTTC. Residues: CASSLRESSYNEQFF.

The rearrangement uses TRBV7-2 and TRBJ2-2; 8 nucleotides align to TRBD2. V lost 5 bases, J lost 6 bases, and 8 bases stayed unmatched. CDR1 is SGHTA and CDR2 is FQGNSA in the germline V gene. This CDR3 spans 15 amino acids. CDR3 sequence reads: CASSPQSGSAGELFF. CDR3 sequence (DNA): TGTGCCAGCAGCCCCCAAAGCGGGAGCGCCGGGGAGCTGTTTTTT. Full variable domain (rest looked up from reference TRBV7-2 and TRBJ2-2): GAGVSQSPSNKVTEKGKDVELRCDPISGHTALYWYRQSLGQGLEFLIYFQGNSAPDKSGLPSDRFSAERTGGSVSTLTIQRTQQEDSAVYLCASSPQSGSAGELFFGEGSRLTVL.

This sequence joins TRBV18 and TRBJ2-2; tentatively, D is TRBD2 (6 bases). CDR3 length: 14 residues. Trimming cost V 6 bases and J 0 bases, with 8 bases left between them. The V gene's germline CDR1 is KGHSH and CDR2 LQKENI. In nucleotides, the CDR3 is TGTGCCAGCTCGGAGGGGACGAACACCGGGGAGCTGTTTTTT. Amino acid sequence: CASSEGTNTGELFF.

This chain joins TRBV6-6 and TRBJ1-3; a weak D match, TRBD1 (5 bases). V lost 5 bases and J lost 0, with 17 bases in between. Germline V gene lookup returns CDR1 MNHNY and CDR2 SVGAGI (reference sequence). The CDR3 consists of 17 residues. CDR3 amino acids: CASSLPGGQISGNTIYF. CDR3 nucleotides: TGTGCCAGCAGTCTTCCGGGCGGACAAATCTCTGGAAACACCATATATTTT.

This sequence joins TRBV5-6 and TRBJ2-2; the match to TRBD2 covers 10 bases. From germline, CDR1 is SGHDT and CDR2 YYEEEE. The CDR3 is 17 residues long. Unmatched junction bases numbered 13, after V lost 4 bases and J lost 7 bases. CDR3 loop: CASSPGLAGGLNGELFF. In DNA form, the CDR3 reads TGTGCCAGCAGCCCCGGGTTAGCGGGAGGTCTCAACGGGGAGCTGTTTTTT.

Here the CDR3 reads CASSGERQPQHF. The DNA of the CDR3 is TGTGCCAGCAGTGGGGAGAGACAGCCCCAGCATTTT. V is TRBV2 and J is TRBJ1-5; no clear D gene. V shed 4 bases and J shed 7 bases, with 8 bases lying between them. There are 12 residues in the CDR3. Germline CDR1 is SNHLY and CDR2 is FYNNEI.

This chain joins TRBV18 and TRBJ2-1; a weak D match, TRBD1 (6 bases). The germline V gene has CDR1 KGHSH and CDR2 LQKENI. The V end was cut by 6 bases, the J end by 1 base, with 10 bases between. This CDR3 spans 14 amino acids. This CDR3 is CASSQGHSYNEQFF. The CDR3 DNA reads as TGTGCCAGCTCCCAGGGGCATTCCTACAATGAGCAGTTCTTC.

The chain has TRBV11-2 and TRBJ2-2; 15 bases agree with TRBD2. Germline CDR1 is SGHAT and CDR2 is FQNNGV. The CDR3 sequence is 18 residues long. The trim removed 3 bases at V and 8 bases at J, leaving 10 bases unmatched. The DNA of the CDR3 is TGTGCCAGCAGCTTCCAACTGGGACTAGCGGGAGGCGGGGGGGAGCTGTTTTTT. Translated: CASSFQLGLAGGGGELFF.